This TCR beta chain was identified in a study of shared clonotypes between healthy human individuals. Study observations and caveats: Among non-shared clonotypes, generation probabilities were lower than among those shared by all four donors. The diversity represented, both genetic and in exposure history, was limited by few donors.

Germline CDR1 and CDR2: SQVTM and ANQGSEA. The CDR3 sequence is 15 residues long. The junction had 5 bases not matched to a gene; V was cut back by 4 bases and J by 8 bases. Worth noting for this clone: Antigen: not known.

Profiling relied on immunoSEQ multiplex PCR, and the TCRdb table lists in-frame clones only, not all of them. The data show 2 million to 2.5 million clones, just under 95% seen once. The sequenced sample was naive CD4+ T cells from PBMCs. Described subset: CD45RA+ positively selected. The gene calls are TRBV29-1 and TRBJ2-1; 16 bases map to TRBD2. The clonotype originates from a man between 18 and 35 years old in good health. Some clones in this sample may be carry-over from other donors' samples. The CDR3: CSVGGTSGRAHEQFF. CDR3 nucleotide sequence: TGCAGCGTTGGCGGGACTAGCGGGAGGGCCCATGAGCAGTTCTTC.